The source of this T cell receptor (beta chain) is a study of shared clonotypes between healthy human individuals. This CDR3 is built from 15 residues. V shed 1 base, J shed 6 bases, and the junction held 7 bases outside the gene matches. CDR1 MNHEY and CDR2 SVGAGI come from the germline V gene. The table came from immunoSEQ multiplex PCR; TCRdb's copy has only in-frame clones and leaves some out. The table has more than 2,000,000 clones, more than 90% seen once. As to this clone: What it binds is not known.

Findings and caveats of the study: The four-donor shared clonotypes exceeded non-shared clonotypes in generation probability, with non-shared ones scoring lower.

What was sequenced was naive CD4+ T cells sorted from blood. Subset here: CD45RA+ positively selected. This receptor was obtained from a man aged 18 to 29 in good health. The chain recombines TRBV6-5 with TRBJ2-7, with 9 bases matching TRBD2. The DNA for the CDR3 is TGTGCCAGCAGTTACTGGGCTAGCGGGACGGGCGAGCAGTACTTC. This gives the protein CASSYWASGTGEQYF.